The 26 T cell receptor beta chains listed next were all sequenced from one sample in a study of cytomegalovirus exposure and HLA in healthy donors. The study ran its PCR with 60 Vbeta and 13 Jbeta primers. Sequencing used immunoSEQ multiplex PCR; TCRdb keeps in-frame clones, though not all of them. The data hold 150,000 to 200,000 clones, with around 80% observed a single time. Sequencing used PBMCs. These receptors were collected from a woman in her twenties or thirties in good health and CMV-seropositive.

V gene TRBV27 combines with J gene TRBJ2-1, with a tentative D call TRBD2 (7 bases). V gave up 6 bases and J gave up 11 bases, with 17 bases separating them. Germline V gene sequence: CDR1 MNHEY, CDR2 SMNVEV (reference sequence). The CDR3 spans 13 residues. The DNA for the CDR3 is TGTGCCAGCAGCCAAGGGGGGGCAGGTAAGCAGTTCTTC. The encoded protein is CASSQGGAGKQFF.

The sample holds a few counts of this clone. The chain carries TRBV9 and TRBJ1-1, with TRBD1 matching over 7 bases. CDR1 and CDR2 (germline): SGDLS, YYNGEE. After removal of 4 bases from V and 0 bases from J, the junction contained 6 bases not matched to a gene. CDR3 length: 15 residues. The CDR3 protein is CASSSRTGLNTEAFF. Written as DNA, the CDR3 is TGTGCCAGCAGCTCACGGACAGGATTGAACACTGAAGCTTTCTTT. The variable domain in full, with the rest retrieved from reference TRBV9 and TRBJ1-1, is DSGVTQTPKHLITATGQRVTLRCSPRSGDLSVYWYQQSLDQGLQFLIQYYNGEERAKGNILERFSAQQFPDLHSELNLSSLELGDSALYFCASSSRTGLNTEAFFGQGTRLTVV.

This clone was detected a few times. This rearrangement joins TRBV7-9 to TRBJ1-2; TRBD1 matches at 7 bases. Germline CDR1 SEHNR, CDR2 FQNEAQ (reference sequence). V was pared by 5 bases and J by 2 bases, with 8 bases of the junction left unmatched. The CDR3 spans 15 residues. The CDR3 here is CASSQGTVLNYGYTF. Here the CDR3 DNA reads TGTGCCAGCAGCCAGGGGACAGTCTTGAACTATGGCTACACCTTC.

This chain joins TRBV10-3 and TRBJ2-3, with D tentatively TRBD1 (6 bases). CDR3 length: 14 amino acids. Trimming pared 7 bases from V and 2 bases from J, leaving 13 bases between. CDR1 ENHRY and CDR2 SYGVKD come from the germline V gene. CDR3 nucleotide sequence: TGTGCCATCACTCCCCGGGACAACACAGATACGCAGTATTTT. Amino acid sequence: CAITPRDNTDTQYF.

The chain recombines TRBV9 with TRBJ2-5, with TRBD2 matching 9 bases. Germline V gives CDR1 SGDLS, CDR2 YYNGEE. Trimming took 0 bases from V and 5 from J; bases not matched to a gene: 11. CDR3 length equals 17 residues. CDR3 nucleotides: TGTGCCAGCAGCGTAGAGGGCGTGGCGGGAGGGGAGGAGACCCAGTACTTC. Protein sequence: CASSVEGVAGGEETQYF.

This clone was counted only a few times. This chain uses TRBV11-2 with TRBJ1-3; D is uncertain. The CDR3 spans 12 residues. Germline loops: CDR1 SGHAT, CDR2 FQNNGV. V was trimmed by 1 base and J by 16 bases, leaving 14 bases between them. The CDR3, as DNA: TGTGCCAGCAGCTTAGGGGCGGGTAGCCAGTATTTT. Amino acid sequence: CASSLGAGSQYF. The variable domain in full, completed from reference TRBV11-2 and TRBJ1-3, reads EAGVAQSPRYKIIEKRQSVAFWCNPISGHATLYWYQQILGQGPKLLIQFQNNGVVDDSQLPKDRFSAERLKGVDSTLKIQPAKLEDSAVYLCASSLGAGSQYFGEGSWLTVV.

This chain joins TRBV10-1 and TRBJ2-7, with 11 bases identical to TRBD2. The CDR3 covers 14 residues. Looked up from germline, CDR1 is WNHNN and CDR2 is SYGVQD (reference sequence). After removal of 5 bases from V and 7 bases from J, the junction contained 7 bases not matched to a gene. CDR3 sequence reads: CASSFSGRASEQYF. As DNA, the CDR3 is TGCGCCAGCAGTTTTAGCGGGAGGGCGAGTGAGCAGTACTTC.

This clone occurred once. For the CDR3, the DNA is TGTGCCACCAGCAGAGAAGGGACAGGGAGGTTTCCCTACAATGAGCAGTTCTTC. It codes for CATSREGTGRFPYNEQFF. The V and J genes are TRBV15 and TRBJ2-1; 9 nucleotides align to TRBD1. Germline V gene data show CDR1 as LNHNV and CDR2 as YYDKDF (reference sequence). The V gene end was trimmed by 0 bases and the J gene end by 2 bases; junction bases not matched to a gene: 8. CDR3 length: 18 amino acids. Supplemented by reference TRBV15 and TRBJ2-1, the full variable domain reads DAMVIQNPRYQVTQFGKPVTLSCSQTLNHNVMYWYQQKSSQAPKLLFHYYDKDFNNEADTPDNFQSRRPNTSFCFLDIRSPGLGDTAMYLCATSREGTGRFPYNEQFFGPGTRLTVL.

The rearrangement uses TRBV6-6 and TRBJ2-2, with 8 bases matching TRBD2. After removal of 8 bases from V and 5 bases from J, the junction contained 10 bases not matched to a gene. The CDR3 totals 15 residues. Germline V lookup: CDR1 MNHNY, CDR2 SVGAGI (reference sequence). The CDR3 DNA follows: TGTGCCAGCGGGAAGCGGGAGTTGGGGACCGGGGAGCTGTTTTTT. This sequence encodes CASGKRELGTGELFF.

This chain connects TRBV5-6 to TRBJ2-1; 10 bases map to TRBD1. V trimming: 4 bases; J trimming: 5 bases; junction bases outside the gene matches: 6. Germline CDR1 reads SGHDT; CDR2 reads YYEEEE. This CDR3 contains 15 residues. The CDR3 sequence: CASSPPGQGNNEQFF. CDR3 DNA: TGTGCCAGCAGCCCCCCGGGACAGGGGAACAATGAGCAGTTCTTC. Full variable domain (outside the CDR3, taken from reference TRBV5-6 and TRBJ2-1): DAGVTQSPTHLIKTRGQQVTLRCSPKSGHDTVSWYQQALGQGPQFIFQYYEEEERQRGNFPDRFSGHQFPNYSSELNVNALLLGDSALYLCASSPPGQGNNEQFFGPGTRLTVL.

The V call is TRBV27, the J call TRBJ2-2; 10 nucleotides line up with TRBD2. Trimming removed 3 bases from V and 3 bases from J; junction bases left unmatched: 7. The germline gives CDR1 MNHEY, CDR2 SMNVEV (reference sequence). The CDR3 loop spans 17 amino acids. CDR3 in DNA: TGTGCCAGCAGTTTTCGATCTAGCGGGAGTGACACCGGGGAGCTGTTTTTT. Its translation: CASSFRSSGSDTGELFF.

This chain links TRBV2 with TRBJ2-1; TRBD2 aligns across 7 bases. This CDR3 has 14 amino acids. Trimming cost V 3 bases and J 3 bases; bases outside gene matches: 2. Germline V CDR1 and CDR2: SNHLY, FYNNEI. The DNA of the CDR3 is TGTGCCAGCAGTGACGGGAGGAACTACAATGAGCAGTTCTTC. Protein: CASSDGRNYNEQFF.

V usage is TRBV19 and J usage is TRBJ1-1; TRBD1 is a possible D gene (6 bases). Germline CDR1 LNHDA, CDR2 SQIVND (reference sequence). The CDR3 loop spans 16 amino acids. Between the trimmed V and J ends, which lost 7 bases and 2 bases, there was a span of 20 bases. In DNA form, the CDR3 reads TGTGCCAGTACCGACGTTGGGCAGGGGAGCAACACTGAAGCTTTCTTT. Translating gives CASTDVGQGSNTEAFF.

This chain links TRBV9 with TRBJ2-3; D is possibly TRBD1 (7 bases). V lost 2 bases to trimming and J lost 3 bases, with 13 bases between them. The CDR3 spans 15 residues. Germline CDR1 is SGDLS and CDR2 is YYNGEE. CDR3 protein: CASSVSTGRTDTQYF. The CDR3 DNA follows: TGTGCCAGCAGCGTCTCGACAGGGAGGACAGATACGCAGTATTTT.

This clone was observed a handful of times. This chain links TRBV9 with TRBJ1-4; 7 bases align to TRBD1. This CDR3 spans 14 amino acids. The germline gives CDR1 SGDLS, CDR2 YYNGEE. V was pared by 0 bases and J by 7 bases, with 3 bases of the junction left unmatched. CDR3 nucleotides: TGTGCCAGCAGCGTAGACAGGGGACGTGAAAAACTGTTTTTT. It yields the protein CASSVDRGREKLFF.

The chain recombines TRBV10-3 with TRBJ1-1; D gene unclear. This CDR3 is 13 amino acids long. V lost 7 bases, J lost 0 bases, and 9 bases lay in between. Germline CDR1 reads ENHRY; CDR2 reads SYGVKD. In nucleotides, the CDR3 is TGTGCCATCACTGGCGGATTGAACACTGAAGCTTTCTTT. It yields the protein CAITGGLNTEAFF.

This clone occurred once. CDR3 in amino acids: CASSLSLPTRSNTIYF. In nucleotides, the CDR3 is TGTGCCAGCAGCTTATCCCTCCCGACACGGTCAAACACCATATATTTT. The chain carries TRBV11-2 and TRBJ1-3; no clear D. The germline V gene encodes CDR1 SGHAT and CDR2 FQNNGV. This CDR3 comprises 16 residues. Trimming removed 2 bases at V and 6 bases at J, with 17 bases between.

V usage is TRBV29-1 and J usage is TRBJ1-6, with D uncertain. Trimming removed 6 bases from V and 0 bases from J, with 6 bases in between. Per germline, CDR1 SQVTM and CDR2 ANQGSEA. CDR3 length: 13 residues. The chain's CDR3 is CSVRSSYNSPLHF. CDR3 nucleotides: TGCAGCGTCCGGAGCTCCTATAATTCACCCCTCCACTTT. The whole variable domain, filled in from reference TRBV29-1 and TRBJ1-6, reads SAVISQKPSRDICQRGTSLTIQCQVDSQVTMMFWYRQQPGQSLTLIATANQGSEATYESGFVIDKFPISRPNLTFSTLTVSNMSPEDSSIYLCSVRSSYNSPLHFGNGTRLTVT.

This clone has more than one count but fewer than ten. The chain links TRBV11-3 to TRBJ2-5; 10 bases are a match to TRBD2. V lost 6 bases, J lost 5 bases, and 3 bases stayed unmatched. This CDR3 contains 13 residues. Germline lookup yields CDR1 SGHNT and CDR2 YENEEA. This CDR3 is CASRLSGRETQYF. DNA for the CDR3: TGTGCCAGCAGGCTTAGCGGGAGGGAGACCCAGTACTTC.

The genes are TRBV4-1 and TRBJ1-2, with 11 bases fitting TRBD1. Germline loops: CDR1 MGHRA, CDR2 YSYEKL. Trimming at V came to 3 bases and at J to 3 bases, leaving 9 bases not matched to a gene. The length of the CDR3 is 17 residues. The CDR3 DNA follows: TGCGCCAGCAGCCACTCAGCGGGACAGGGGGGCGACTATGGCTACACCTTC. It yields the protein CASSHSAGQGGDYGYTF.

V gene TRBV2 combines with J gene TRBJ1-2; no clear D. V shed 0 bases and J shed 12 bases, with 14 bases lying between them. The germline V gene has CDR1 SNHLY and CDR2 FYNNEI. The CDR3 contains 13 residues. CDR3 coding DNA: TGTGCCAGCAGTGAAGCGCATCGGGAAGACGACACCTTC. Translation: CASSEAHREDDTF.

This chain links TRBV7-9 with TRBJ1-5; TRBD1 might be the D (5 bases). This CDR3 has 16 residues. V was trimmed by 5 bases and J by 0 bases, leaving 14 bases between them. From germline, CDR1 is SEHNR and CDR2 FQNEAQ (reference sequence). CDR3 sequence reads: CASSPRGDYSNQPQHF. In DNA, the CDR3 is TGTGCCAGCAGCCCGCGCGGGGACTATAGCAATCAGCCCCAGCATTTT.

The rearrangement joins TRBV5-1 to TRBJ2-2; possibly TRBD2 for D (6 bases). The germline V gene has CDR1 SGHRS and CDR2 YFSETQ. V gave up 2 bases and J gave up 6 bases, with 11 bases separating them. The CDR3 consists of 14 residues. The CDR3 spells CASSLDSGAGELFF. DNA of the CDR3: TGCGCCAGCAGCTTAGACTCGGGGGCCGGGGAGCTGTTTTTT.

This clone has a handful of counts. The chain combines TRBV6-5 with TRBJ1-1; D may be TRBD1 (6 bases). V shed 3 bases and J shed 3 bases, with 14 bases lying between them. From germline, CDR1 is MNHEY and CDR2 SVGAGI. This CDR3 comprises 15 residues. CDR3 nucleotide sequence: TGTGCCAGCAGTTATGAAGGGGGACCTTACACTGAAGCTTTCTTT. Translation: CASSYEGGPYTEAFF.

The chain has TRBV5-1 and TRBJ1-1; D unclear. CDR3 length equals 14 residues. Per germline, CDR1 SGHRS and CDR2 YFSETQ. V was shortened by 0 bases and J by 3 bases, with 9 bases between the two germline ends. CDR3 residues: CASSLVSRDTEAFF. The CDR3 bases are TGCGCCAGCAGCTTGGTCTCCCGCGACACTGAAGCTTTCTTT.

The chain combines TRBV5-1 with TRBJ1-2; D is unresolved. Germline V gene data show CDR1 as SGHRS and CDR2 as YFSETQ. Trimming left V 2 bases short and J 8 bases short, with 13 bases between. CDR3 length equals 13 residues. This CDR3 is CASSFAPLRGYTF. CDR3 DNA: TGCGCCAGCAGCTTTGCCCCCCTGCGCGGCTACACCTTC.